These 25 T cell receptor beta chains share one sample of origin, sequenced in a study of PD-L1 blockade in urothelial cancer. Time point in this sample: pretreatment peripheral blood. Assay used: immunoSEQ multiplex PCR; TCRdb lists only in-frame clones, some missing. Among about 85,000 clones, 85% were seen once, and the ten largest hold 14%. The sample was PBMCs, taken around atezolizumab (anti-PD-L1) treatment. These receptors came from a man in his fifties or sixties with urothelial cancer.

The CDR3: CASSPRAGDDNSPLHF. In DNA, the CDR3 is TGTGCCAGCTCCCCCCGGGCAGGGGACGATAATTCACCCCTCCACTTT. This sequence joins TRBV18 and TRBJ1-6; a possible D gene is TRBD1 (6 bases). The V gene's germline CDR1 is KGHSH and CDR2 LQKENI. There are 16 residues in the CDR3. V was trimmed by 6 bases and J by 5 bases, leaving 17 bases between them.

CDR3 sequence reads: CASSDGLAGGAYEQYF. As DNA, the CDR3 is TGCGCCAGCAGCGACGGACTAGCGGGGGGAGCCTACGAGCAGTACTTC. V and J are TRBV5-1 and TRBJ2-7, with 14 bases aligning to TRBD2. Germline values: CDR1 SGHRS, CDR2 YFSETQ. Trimming removed 4 bases from V and 2 bases from J; junction bases left unmatched: 5. The CDR3 covers 16 residues.

This chain connects TRBV27 to TRBJ2-7; 7 positions match TRBD1. This CDR3 has 15 amino acids. Losses at the gene ends were 6 bases for V and 3 bases for J; bases not matched to a gene: 11. The germline gives CDR1 MNHEY, CDR2 SMNVEV (reference sequence). The CDR3 is CASRLRDRGNYEQYF. As DNA, the CDR3 is TGTGCCAGCAGGCTCCGGGACAGAGGAAACTACGAGCAGTACTTC.

J is TRBJ2-7 and V is TRBV18; 7 bases match TRBD2. The germline V gene has CDR1 KGHSH and CDR2 LQKENI. V shed 3 bases, J shed 7 bases, and the junction held 3 bases outside the gene matches. There are 12 residues in the CDR3. DNA of the CDR3: TGTGCCAGCTCACCGGGAGGGAGGGAGCAGTACTTC. It encodes CASSPGGREQYF.

J is TRBJ2-4 and V is TRBV28; TRBD1 aligns across 7 bases. V lost 10 bases to trimming and J lost 8 bases; unmatched junction nucleotides: 11. This CDR3 region has 13 residues. Germline lookup yields CDR1 MDHEN and CDR2 SYDVKM. The CDR3 protein is CATTGQLYDIQYF. The CDR3 DNA reads as TGTGCCACGACGGGACAGCTTTACGACATTCAGTACTTC.

This clone was found once. V and J are TRBV4-3 and TRBJ1-2; TRBD1 agrees at 7 bases. The CDR3 loop spans 15 amino acids. V was pared by 10 bases and J by 5 bases, with 16 bases of the junction left unmatched. CDR1 and CDR2 (germline): LGHNA, YSLEER. The CDR3 nucleotides read TGCGCCACTTCCGGGGAGGCGGGACAGCAGTATGGCTACACCTTC. The encoded protein is CATSGEAGQQYGYTF.

Comments on this clone: The same CDR3 can be traced to other DNA sequences in this sample. The V call is TRBV29-1, the J call TRBJ2-5, with a tentative D call TRBD1 (5 bases). The germline V gene has CDR1 SQVTM and CDR2 ANQGSEA. This CDR3 spans 12 amino acids. Deletions cut 6 bases from V and 0 bases from J, with 8 bases between. CDR3 loop: CSVGQNQETQYF. CDR3 coding DNA: TGCAGCGTAGGACAAAACCAAGAGACCCAGTACTTC.

V gene TRBV5-4 combines with J gene TRBJ1-2, with D possibly matching TRBD1 (6 bases). Between the trimmed V and J ends, which lost 4 bases and 6 bases, there was a span of 16 bases. Germline-derived CDR1 and CDR2 are SGHNT and YYREEE (reference sequence). There are 14 residues in the CDR3. The CDR3 nucleotides read TGTGCCAGCAGCCGCTTGCAGGGGATGAATGGCTACACCTTC. The encoded protein is CASSRLQGMNGYTF.

This rearrangement joins TRBV25-1 to TRBJ1-2, with D perhaps TRBD1 (6 bases). The V end lost 3 bases, the J end lost 5 bases, and 19 bases lay between the germline ends. The germline V gene has CDR1 MGHDK and CDR2 SYGVNS. The CDR3 extends over 16 amino acids. CDR3 nucleotide sequence: TGTGCCAGCAGTGACCCTACCGCTGGACAGTGGTATGGCTACACCTTC. As protein: CASSDPTAGQWYGYTF.

In DNA, the CDR3 is TGTGCCAGCAGTGAAGGGACGGGGGGGCCGCATGAGCAGTTCTTC. Translated: CASSEGTGGPHEQFF. The V and J genes are TRBV6-1 and TRBJ2-1; 8 bases align to TRBD2. In germline, CDR1 is MNHNS, CDR2 SASEGT. Trimming at V came to 1 base and at J to 8 bases, leaving 7 bases not matched to a gene. The CDR3 totals 15 residues.

The CDR3 sequence: CASSQGLAGGTQYF. The DNA for the CDR3 is TGTGCCAGCAGCCAGGGACTAGCGGGGGGGACCCAGTACTTC. The gene calls are TRBV7-3 and TRBJ2-5, with 15 bases aligning to TRBD2. Germline V gene lookup returns CDR1 SGHTA and CDR2 FQGTGA. The V and J ends lost 5 bases and 7 bases, in that order; junction bases with no gene match: 2. This CDR3 has 14 amino acids.

The J gene is TRBJ1-2, the V gene TRBV19; TRBD1 agrees at 7 bases. Germline values: CDR1 LNHDA, CDR2 SQIVND (reference sequence). The CDR3 runs 12 residues. J gave up 4 bases and V 5 bases, and 1 base lay outside the gene matches. The CDR3 sequence is CASSQGGYGYTF. CDR3 bases: TGTGCCAGTAGTCAGGGGGGCTATGGCTACACCTTC.

The chain carries TRBV9 and TRBJ2-1; D not resolved. The CDR3 covers 15 residues. V gave up 3 bases and J gave up 4 bases, with 14 bases separating them. Germline V gene lookup returns CDR1 SGDLS and CDR2 YYNGEE. The CDR3 sequence is CASSEGPRGYNEQFF. CDR3 DNA sequence: TGTGCCAGCAGCGAAGGCCCGAGAGGATACAATGAGCAGTTCTTC. Based on the CDR3 plus reference TRBV9 and TRBJ2-1, the full variable domain is DSGVTQTPKHLITATGQRVTLRCSPRSGDLSVYWYQQSLDQGLQFLIQYYNGEERAKGNILERFSAQQFPDLHSELNLSSLELGDSALYFCASSEGPRGYNEQFFGPGTRLTVL.

This clone was observed once. The chain links TRBV5-4 to TRBJ2-1; D is undetermined. The germline gives CDR1 SGHNT, CDR2 YYREEE (reference sequence). CDR3 size: 15 residues. V was shortened by 0 bases and J by 3 bases, with 10 bases between the two germline ends. CDR3 loop: CASSLVPDFYNEQFF. CDR3 nucleotide sequence: TGTGCCAGCAGCTTGGTACCAGATTTCTACAATGAGCAGTTCTTC.

In this sample, this clone turned up a few times. The chain couples TRBV30 to TRBJ2-5; 8 bases match TRBD2. Germline V gives CDR1 GTSNPN, CDR2 SVGIG (reference sequence). Germline trimming cut 5 bases from V and 5 bases from J; bases unmatched to any gene: 13. CDR3 length: 15 residues. The CDR3 protein is CAWEPGRGRVETQYF. CDR3 in DNA: TGTGCCTGGGAGCCCGGGAGGGGCAGGGTGGAGACCCAGTACTTC.

V is TRBV28 and J is TRBJ2-3; 15 bases fit TRBD2. The CDR3 consists of 17 residues. CDR1 is MDHEN and CDR2 is SYDVKM in the germline V gene. The V and J ends lost 3 bases and 3 bases, in that order; junction bases with no gene match: 4. The CDR3 region is CASSFGLAGGITDTQYF. The CDR3 DNA is TGTGCCAGCAGTTTCGGACTAGCGGGAGGGATTACAGATACGCAGTATTTT. The full variable domain, with the rest looked up from reference TRBV28 and TRBJ2-3, is DVKVTQSSRYLVKRTGEKVFLECVQDMDHENMFWYRQDPGLGLRLIYFSYDVKMKEKGDIPEGYSVSREKKERFSLILESASTNQTSMYLCASSFGLAGGITDTQYFGPGTRLTVL.

This clone was seen only once. The chain uses TRBV11-2 and TRBJ2-1; D is perhaps TRBD2 (6 bases). In germline, CDR1 is SGHAT, CDR2 FQNNGV. The germline V and J ends were trimmed by 1 base and 5 bases, with 12 bases remaining between them. CDR3 length: 15 amino acids. The CDR3 region has the DNA TGTGCCAGCAGCTTAGTTGGCGGGAAAGACAATGAGCAGTTCTTC. Residues: CASSLVGGKDNEQFF.

The chain links TRBV6-1 to TRBJ1-1, with a tentative D call TRBD1 (5 bases). From germline, CDR1 is MNHNS and CDR2 SASEGT. With 7 bases removed from V and 0 bases from J, the gap between germline ends came to 15 bases. This CDR3 comprises 15 residues. In DNA form, the CDR3 reads TGTGCCAGCACTCTAGAGACAGCCCTGAACACTGAAGCTTTCTTT. Its translation: CASTLETALNTEAFF.

The chain joins TRBV15 to TRBJ2-1, with 12 bases matching TRBD2. Germline assignment: CDR1 LNHNV and CDR2 YYDKDF (reference sequence). The CDR3 is 16 amino acids. Trimming at V came to 5 bases and at J to 6 bases, leaving 8 bases not matched to a gene. This CDR3 is CATSGRLAGVRNEQFF. The CDR3 nucleotides are TGTGCCACCAGCGGGAGACTAGCGGGAGTACGCAATGAGCAGTTCTTC.

The chain uses TRBV11-3 and TRBJ1-5; no definite D call. V dropped 1 base and J dropped 0 bases, with 13 bases sitting between them. Germline values: CDR1 SGHNT, CDR2 YENEEA. This CDR3 is built from 17 residues. CDR3 in DNA: TGTGCCAGCAGCTTAGTTTCTAGGCACCTTAGCAATCAGCCCCAGCATTTT. This gives the protein CASSLVSRHLSNQPQHF.

The chain has TRBV6-1 and TRBJ2-3, with 7 bases identical to TRBD1. V was pared by 1 base and J by 10 bases, with 5 bases of the junction left unmatched. The length of the CDR3 is 13 residues. In germline, CDR1 is MNHNS, CDR2 SASEGT. DNA of the CDR3: TGTGCCAGCAGTGAAGAAGTACAGGGGCCGCAGTATTTT. As protein: CASSEEVQGPQYF.

The chain links TRBV9 to TRBJ2-3; perhaps TRBD1 as D (5 bases). The CDR3 is 15 residues long. Germline assignment: CDR1 SGDLS and CDR2 YYNGEE. V dropped 4 bases and J dropped 4 bases, with 16 bases sitting between them. This CDR3 is CASSTMGQKADTQYF. The DNA for the CDR3 is TGTGCCAGCAGCACTATGGGGCAAAAAGCAGATACGCAGTATTTT.

J is TRBJ1-3 and V is TRBV5-4; D uncertain. Germline CDR1 SGHNT, CDR2 YYREEE (reference sequence). V lost 5 bases and J 1 base, leaving 7 bases between the germline ends. This CDR3 contains 13 residues. The CDR3 loop reads CASRTESGNTIYF. The CDR3 coding sequence is TGTGCCAGCAGGACGGAGTCTGGAAACACCATATATTTT.

The chain has TRBV7-6 and TRBJ2-1; 16 positions agree with TRBD2. The germline V gene has CDR1 SGHVS and CDR2 FNYEAQ. J lost 0 bases, V lost 5 bases, and 16 bases had no gene match. CDR3 length: 22 amino acids. The CDR3 bases are TGTGCCAGCAGCCCCCGGGCACCGGGACTAGCGGGAGGGGGCGGCTCCTACAATGAGCAGTTCTTC. This translates into CASSPRAPGLAGGGGSYNEQFF.

Worth noting for this clone: Germline is not matched at one junction end, which may reflect a read error. The chain combines TRBV30 with TRBJ2-7, with no clear D. CDR3 size: 11 residues. Germline CDR1 is GTSNPN and CDR2 is SVGIG (reference sequence). CDR3 in amino acids: CAWADSYGQYF. CDR3 DNA sequence: TGTGCCTGGGCAGACTCCTACGGGCAGTACTTC.